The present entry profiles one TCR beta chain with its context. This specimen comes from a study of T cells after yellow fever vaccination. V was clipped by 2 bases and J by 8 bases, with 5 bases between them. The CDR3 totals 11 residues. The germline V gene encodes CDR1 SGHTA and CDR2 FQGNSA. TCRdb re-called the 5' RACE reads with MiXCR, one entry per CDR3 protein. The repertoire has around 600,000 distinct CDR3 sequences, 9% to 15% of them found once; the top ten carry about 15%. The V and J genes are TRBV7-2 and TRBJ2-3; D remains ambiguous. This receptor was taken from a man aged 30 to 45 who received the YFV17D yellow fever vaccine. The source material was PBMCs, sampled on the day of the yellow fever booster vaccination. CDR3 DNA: TGTGCCAGCAGCTTACAGGTTACGCAGTATTTT. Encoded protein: CASSLQVTQYF. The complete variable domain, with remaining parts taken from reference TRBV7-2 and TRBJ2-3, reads GAGVSQSPSNKVTEKGKDVELRCDPISGHTALYWYRQSLGQGLEFLIYFQGNSAPDKSGLPSDRFSAERTGGSVSTLTIQRTQQEDSAVYLCASSLQVTQYFGPGTRLTVL.